One and the same sample provided the 21 T cell receptor beta chains below, sequenced in a study of shared clonotypes between healthy human individuals. Produced via immunoSEQ multiplex PCR; TCRdb's table is partial and in-frame only. The repertoire has over 1.5 million clones, 95% to 99% of them found once; the top ten carry around 0.47%. Sample: naive CD4+ T cells sorted from blood. The sample's subset: CD45RA+ positively selected. All receptors derive from a man aged 30 to 39 in good health.

Comment on this clone: The sample carries other DNA sequences with the same CDR3. This chain connects TRBV7-2 to TRBJ1-1, with D perhaps TRBD1 (6 bases). Germline CDR1 and CDR2: SGHTA and FQGNSA. Trimming stripped 1 base from V and 0 bases from J, with 6 bases between. The CDR3 covers 14 residues. The chain's CDR3 is CASSLDRVNTEAFF. As DNA, the CDR3 is TGTGCCAGCAGCTTAGACAGGGTGAACACTGAAGCTTTCTTT.

The chain couples TRBV15 to TRBJ1-4; possibly TRBD1 for D (6 bases). The V gene lost 0 bases and the J gene lost 12 bases, with 11 bases spanning the gap. The CDR3 has 13 residues. Germline CDR1 reads LNHNV; CDR2 reads YYDKDF (reference sequence). The CDR3 region has the DNA TGTGCCACCAGCAGAGATCAGGGGAGAGAACTGTTTTTT. This encodes CATSRDQGRELFF.

This clone was seen just once. This chain connects TRBV5-6 to TRBJ2-1; TRBD2 matches 10 bases. The CDR3 is made up of 15 amino acids. V lost 5 bases to trimming and J lost 5 bases; unmatched junction nucleotides: 7. Per germline, CDR1 SGHDT and CDR2 YYEEEE. In nucleotides, the CDR3 is TGTGCCAGCAGTAGAGCGGGAGGGCGGAACAATGAGCAGTTCTTC. As protein: CASSRAGGRNNEQFF.

V gene TRBV25-1 combines with J gene TRBJ2-1; the D gene is possibly TRBD1 (6 bases). CDR1 is MGHDK and CDR2 is SYGVNS in the germline V gene. Trimming removed 2 bases at V and 2 bases at J, with 10 bases between. The CDR3 has 15 amino acids. This chain's CDR3 is CASSEGEGAYNEQFF. CDR3 nucleotide sequence: TGTGCCAGCAGTGAAGGTGAGGGGGCCTACAATGAGCAGTTCTTC.

The chain has TRBV5-6 and TRBJ1-2; no definite D call. This CDR3 contains 12 residues. V shed 4 bases and J shed 6 bases, with 10 bases lying between them. Germline lookup yields CDR1 SGHDT and CDR2 YYEEEE. CDR3 sequence reads: CASSLSWNGYTF. The CDR3 region has the DNA TGTGCCAGCAGCCTTAGTTGGAATGGCTACACCTTC.

The rearrangement uses TRBV4-3 and TRBJ1-1; TRBD1 is a possible D gene (5 bases). V was clipped by 1 base and J by 1 base, with 7 bases between them. This CDR3 is 14 amino acids long. CDR1 LGHNA and CDR2 YSLEER come from the germline V gene. The CDR3 DNA follows: TGCGCCAGCAGCCAAGGACAGTGGAACACTGAAGCTTTCTTT. It translates to CASSQGQWNTEAFF.

The V gene is TRBV15, the J gene TRBJ1-5, with 10 bases lining up with TRBD1. V was pared by 3 bases and J by 2 bases, with 1 base of the junction left unmatched. This CDR3 has 15 amino acids. Germline V gene lookup returns CDR1 LNHNV and CDR2 YYDKDF (reference sequence). The CDR3 loop reads CATSSGTGGNQPQHF. DNA of the CDR3: TGTGCCACCAGCAGTGGGACAGGGGGCAATCAGCCCCAGCATTTT.

This sequence joins TRBV29-1 and TRBJ1-3, with D possibly being TRBD1 (5 bases). The CDR3 consists of 13 residues. Germline loops: CDR1 SQVTM, CDR2 ANQGSEA. With 1 base removed from V and 6 bases from J, the gap between germline ends came to 10 bases. The chain's CDR3 is CSVEGQGENTIYF. The CDR3 DNA sequence: TGCAGCGTTGAAGGCCAGGGTGAAAACACCATATATTTT.

The chain recombines TRBV5-1 with TRBJ1-1, with D possibly TRBD1 on 6 matching bases. CDR3 length: 13 amino acids. The germline V gene encodes CDR1 SGHRS and CDR2 YFSETQ. Trimming took off 5 bases at V and 4 bases at J, with 12 bases between the two ends. CDR3 region: CASRLQGGTEAFF. The CDR3 DNA follows: TGCGCCAGCAGGCTACAGGGCGGCACTGAAGCTTTCTTT.

The V and J genes are TRBV5-1 and TRBJ1-1, with 7 bases identical to TRBD1. In germline, CDR1 is SGHRS, CDR2 YFSETQ. After removal of 3 bases from V and 4 bases from J, the junction contained 6 bases not matched to a gene. The CDR3 runs 14 residues. This chain's CDR3 is CASSWWTGPTEAFF. CDR3 coding DNA: TGCGCCAGCAGCTGGTGGACAGGACCCACTGAAGCTTTCTTT.

A note on this clone: In the same sample, other DNA sequences code for this CDR3. This chain uses TRBV5-1 with TRBJ2-7; unclear D gene. Germline-derived CDR1 and CDR2 are SGHRS and YFSETQ. With 0 bases removed from V and 5 bases from J, the gap between germline ends came to 3 bases. CDR3 length equals 11 residues. The CDR3 reads CASSLANEQYF. The CDR3 DNA follows: TGCGCCAGCAGCTTGGCGAACGAGCAGTACTTC.

This clone was recorded once. The chain couples TRBV18 to TRBJ1-4; D is unresolved. V was trimmed by 2 bases and J by 4 bases, leaving 5 bases between them. The germline gives CDR1 KGHSH, CDR2 LQKENI. This CDR3 has 13 amino acids. DNA of the CDR3: TGTGCCAGCTCACCAGGTTATAATGAAAAACTGTTTTTT. Its translation: CASSPGYNEKLFF.

The V call is TRBV5-1, the J call TRBJ2-2, with a possible D match to TRBD2 (5 bases). CDR1 and CDR2 (germline): SGHRS, YFSETQ. The CDR3 sequence is 16 residues long. V was trimmed by 0 bases and J by 3 bases, leaving 12 bases between them. DNA of the CDR3: TGCGCCAGCAGCTTGGTACGAGGGTCGGACACCGGGGAGCTGTTTTTT. This gives the protein CASSLVRGSDTGELFF. The entire variable domain, with the rest obtained from reference TRBV5-1 and TRBJ2-2, is as follows: KAGVTQTPRYLIKTRGQQVTLSCSPISGHRSVSWYQQTPGQGLQFLFEYFSETQRNKGNFPGRFSGRQFSNSRSEMNVSTLELGDSALYLCASSLVRGSDTGELFFGEGSRLTVL.

The chain joins TRBV4-1 to TRBJ2-5, with a tentative D call TRBD2 (5 bases). Trimming removed 1 base at V and 8 bases at J, with 17 bases between. Germline V gene lookup returns CDR1 MGHRA and CDR2 YSYEKL. The CDR3 spans 15 residues. CDR3 coding DNA: TGCGCCAGCAGCCAAGTAGCGCCGGACGGCGAAACCCAGTACTTC. Amino acid sequence: CASSQVAPDGETQYF.

The chain combines TRBV10-3 with TRBJ2-2; D possibly corresponds to TRBD2 (7 bases). CDR1 is ENHRY, CDR2 SYGVKD, per germline. The CDR3 has 18 amino acids. Between the trimmed V and J ends, which lost 0 bases and 0 bases, there was a span of 14 bases. As DNA, the CDR3 is TGTGCCATCAGTGAGTCGCCACGGGGGGCCGCGAACACCGGGGAGCTGTTTTTT. Translation gives CAISESPRGAANTGELFF.

V usage is TRBV7-9 and J usage is TRBJ2-7; tentatively, D is TRBD1 (5 bases). The CDR3 loop spans 14 amino acids. CDR1 is SEHNR, CDR2 FQNEAQ, per germline (reference sequence). Trimming removed 5 bases from V and 2 bases from J, with 13 bases in between. CDR3 DNA sequence: TGTGCCAGCAGCCCACCACAGGATACCTACGAGCAGTACTTC. Residues: CASSPPQDTYEQYF.

The V call is TRBV6-5, the J call TRBJ1-5; no reliable D call. Germline values: CDR1 MNHEY, CDR2 SVGAGI. This CDR3 is 13 amino acids long. Trimming cost V 1 base and J 2 bases, with 3 bases left between them. CDR3 sequence: CASSYYRNQPQHF. Written as DNA, the CDR3 is TGTGCCAGCAGTTACTATCGCAATCAGCCCCAGCATTTT.

This clone has a single count. Different DNA sequences within this sample yield the same CDR3. This chain connects TRBV9 to TRBJ2-2; D gene ambiguous. There are 15 residues in the CDR3. Trimming removed 2 bases at V and 0 bases at J, with 8 bases between. Germline assignment: CDR1 SGDLS and CDR2 YYNGEE. The CDR3 nucleotides read TGTGCCAGCAGCGTCGCAGGAGCGAACACCGGGGAGCTGTTTTTT. Protein: CASSVAGANTGELFF.

The V gene is TRBV19, the J gene TRBJ1-1; D unclear. V lost 8 bases to trimming and J lost 1 base, with 8 bases between them. CDR3 size: 12 residues. Germline V gene sequence: CDR1 LNHDA, CDR2 SQIVND (reference sequence). The CDR3 DNA follows: TGTGCCAGTCGGACGAGGAACACTGAAGCTTTCTTT. This sequence encodes CASRTRNTEAFF.

The chain employs TRBV7-6 and TRBJ2-1; 8 bases are shared with TRBD2. V lost 2 bases and J lost 2; bases outside the gene matches: 5. CDR1 and CDR2 from the germline V gene are SGHVS and FNYEAQ. CDR3 length: 16 residues. The CDR3 protein is CASSLYAGGPYNEQFF. The DNA for the CDR3 is TGTGCCAGCAGCTTATATGCGGGAGGACCCTACAATGAGCAGTTCTTC.

This chain connects TRBV19 to TRBJ2-7; 8 nucleotides align to TRBD1. V gave up 5 bases and J gave up 1 base; unmatched junction bases: 4. Germline CDR1 LNHDA, CDR2 SQIVND (reference sequence). This CDR3 has 14 amino acids. CDR3 sequence reads: CASSLRTGSYEQYF. Written as DNA, the CDR3 is TGTGCCAGTAGTCTCAGGACAGGGTCCTACGAGCAGTACTTC.